This T cell receptor (beta chain) was found in a study of blood T cell repertoires in COVID-19. Background on the study: T cells, B-cell-depleted T cells, or PBMCs provided the cDNA or gDNA that served as material.

Data came from immunoSEQ multiplex PCR; TCRdb stores just in-frame clones and leaves some out. The data contain 140,000 to 150,000 clones, around 80% of them singletons. This clone has only a few counts. V dropped 2 bases and J dropped 1 base, with 5 bases sitting between them. Per the germline V gene, CDR1 is SSHAT and CDR2 is FNYEAQ (reference sequence). The CDR3 runs to 13 residues. The origin of this receptor is a woman aged 60-75 years with acute or convalescent COVID-19. Sequencing used peripheral blood. The chain has TRBV7-7 and TRBJ1-1; D is unclear. CDR3 bases: TGTGCCAGCAGCTTACAGGAGAACACTGAAGCTTTCTTT. As protein: CASSLQENTEAFF.